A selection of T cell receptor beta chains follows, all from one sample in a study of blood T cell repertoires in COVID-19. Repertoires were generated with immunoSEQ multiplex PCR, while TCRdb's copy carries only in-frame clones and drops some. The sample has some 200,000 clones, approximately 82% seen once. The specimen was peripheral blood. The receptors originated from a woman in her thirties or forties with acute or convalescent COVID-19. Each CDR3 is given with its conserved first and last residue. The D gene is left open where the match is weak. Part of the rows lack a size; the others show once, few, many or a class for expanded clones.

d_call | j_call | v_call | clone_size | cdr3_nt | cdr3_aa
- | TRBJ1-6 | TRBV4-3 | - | TGCGCCAGCAGCCAAGACATCTCCTATAATTCACCCCTCCACTTT | CASSQDISYNSPLHF
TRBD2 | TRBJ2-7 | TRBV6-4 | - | TGTGCCAGCAGTGAAGAACTAGCGGGAGTCCACGAGCAGTACTTC | CASSEELAGVHEQYF
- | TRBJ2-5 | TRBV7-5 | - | TGTGCCAGAAGCTTAAGTAAGCGGGCCTACCAAGAGACCCAGTACTTC | CARSLSKRAYQETQYF
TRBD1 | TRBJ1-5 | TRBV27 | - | TGTGCCAGCAGTTTAAGAGGGGGCGCGGAACAGCCCCAGCATTTT | CASSLRGGAEQPQHF
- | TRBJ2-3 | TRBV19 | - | TGTGCCAGTAGTATTAGTTGGACTAGCACAGATACGCAGTATTTT | CASSISWTSTDTQYF
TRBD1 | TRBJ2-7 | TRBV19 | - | TGTGCCAGTAGTATCGGACAGGGGGCTTCCTACGAGCAGTACTTC | CASSIGQGASYEQYF
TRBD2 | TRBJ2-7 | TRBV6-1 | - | TGTGCCAGCAGTAAAGCGGGACTCTCCTACGAGCAGTACTTC | CASSKAGLSYEQYF
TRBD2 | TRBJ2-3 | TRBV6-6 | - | TGTGCCAGCAGTTACCTGGGGGGGGAAGATACGCAGTATTTT | CASSYLGGEDTQYF
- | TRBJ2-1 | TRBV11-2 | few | TGTGCCAGCAGCTTGGCGGACAATGAGCAGTTCTTC | CASSLADNEQFF
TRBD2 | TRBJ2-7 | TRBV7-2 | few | TGTGCCAGCAGCTACGGTGGGACTAGCGGGGCAGGGGAGCAGTACTTC | CASSYGGTSGAGEQYF
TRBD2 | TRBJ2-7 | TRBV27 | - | TGTGCCAGCAGTTTCGGACTAGCGGGAGTGGGTGAGCAGTACTTC | CASSFGLAGVGEQYF
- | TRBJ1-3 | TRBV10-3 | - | TGTGCCATCAGCACGGGGGCTGGAAACACCATATATTTT | CAISTGAGNTIYF
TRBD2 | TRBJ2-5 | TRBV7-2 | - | TGTGCCAGCAGCTTAACTAGCGGGCAAGAGACCCAGTACTTC | CASSLTSGQETQYF
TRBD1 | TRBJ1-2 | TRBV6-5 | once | TGTGCCAGCACCGATAACGACAGGGGCGGAGGCTACACCTTC | CASTDNDRGGGYTF
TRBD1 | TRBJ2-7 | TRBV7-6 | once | TGTGCCAGCAGCACCCGGGACAGTTACTACGAGCAGTACTTC | CASSTRDSYYEQYF
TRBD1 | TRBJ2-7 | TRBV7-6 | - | TGTGCCAGCAGCTTAGACAGGGGGTCACACTACGAGCAGTACTTC | CASSLDRGSHYEQYF
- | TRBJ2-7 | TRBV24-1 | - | TGTGCCACCAGTGGAGTTCTAGCGTCGGCCTTC | CATSGVLASAF
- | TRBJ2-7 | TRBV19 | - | TGTGCCAGTAGTATTGTATCGTACGAGCAGTACTTC | CASSIVSYEQYF
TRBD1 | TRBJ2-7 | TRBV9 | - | TGTGCCAGCAGCGTAGCTTCAGGGGGCTGGTACGAGCAGTACTTC | CASSVASGGWYEQYF
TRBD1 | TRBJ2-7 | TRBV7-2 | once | TGTGCCAGCAGCCCGATGACAGGGGGCGGTCAAATTATCTACGAGCAGTACTTC | CASSPMTGGGQIIYEQYF
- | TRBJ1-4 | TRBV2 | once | TGTGCCAGCAGTGATAGCATACAGGGAAGTTTTGCAACTAATGAAAAACTGTTTTTT | CASSDSIQGSFATNEKLFF
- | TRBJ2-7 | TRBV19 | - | TGTGCCAGTAGCCAGTATCCCTCGACAAATACCTACGAGCAGTACTTC | CASSQYPSTNTYEQYF
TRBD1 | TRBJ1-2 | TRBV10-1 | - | TGCGCCAGCCCCGGACAGGGATTAGGTTTTCCCCGATTTGTAGGCTTC | CASPGQGLGFPRFVGF
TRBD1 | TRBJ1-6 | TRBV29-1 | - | TGCAGCGTTGAAGTCTCGGGACAGGGACTCCACTTT | CSVEVSGQGLHF
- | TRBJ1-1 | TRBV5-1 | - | TGCGCCAGTAAAATTGCAGGGTTGACTGAAGCTTTCTTT | CASKIAGLTEAFF
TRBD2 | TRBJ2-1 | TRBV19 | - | TGTGCCAGTAGTCTGGGACTAGCGGGATCCTCCTACAATGAGCAGTTCTTC | CASSLGLAGSSYNEQFF
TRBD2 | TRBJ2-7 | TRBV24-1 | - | TGTGCCACCAGTGATAGGGGGGCTAGCGGGAGGTACGAGCAGTACTTC | CATSDRGASGRYEQYF
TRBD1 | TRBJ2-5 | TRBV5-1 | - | TGCGCCAGCAGCTTGGTGGGACAGGAGGAGACCCAGTACTTC | CASSLVGQEETQYF
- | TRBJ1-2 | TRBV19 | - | TGTGCCAGTAGTATTTACAGGGACTATGGCTACACCTTC | CASSIYRDYGYTF
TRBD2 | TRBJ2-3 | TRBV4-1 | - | TGCGCCAGCAGCCAATTGGCAGACGGGGGGGCGTCAGATACGCAGTATTTT | CASSQLADGGASDTQYF
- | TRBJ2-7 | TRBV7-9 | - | TGTGCCAGCAGCCCTTCACAGCCGGCCCCCAACGAGCAGTACTTC | CASSPSQPAPNEQYF
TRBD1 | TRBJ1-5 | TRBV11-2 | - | TGTGCCAGCAGCTTGGGGACAGGGGTTGCCTGGCCCCAGCATTTT | CASSLGTGVAWPQHF
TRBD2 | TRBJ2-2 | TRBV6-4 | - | TGTGCCAGCAGTGACTACGGGACTAGCGGGCGCCGGGGGGCCGGGGAGCTGTTTTTT | CASSDYGTSGRRGAGELFF
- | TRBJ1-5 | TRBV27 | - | TGTGCCAGCAGAAGTCCGGGGGGGCACCAGCCCCAGCATTTT | CASRSPGGHQPQHF
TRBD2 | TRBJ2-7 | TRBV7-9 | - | TGTGCCAGCAGCTTAGATAGCGGGGCCTCTTCCTACGAGCAGTACTTC | CASSLDSGASSYEQYF
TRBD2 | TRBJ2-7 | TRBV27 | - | TGTGCCAGCAGTTTACACTTAGCGGGACGAACGGAAGAGCAGTACTTC | CASSLHLAGRTEEQYF
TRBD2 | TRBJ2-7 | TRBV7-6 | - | TGTGCCAGCAGCACCCCCCCCGGGGGGAGCTCCTACGAGCAGTACTTC | CASSTPPGGSSYEQYF
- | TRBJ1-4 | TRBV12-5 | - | TGTGCTAGTGGTACGCAAGGGGGAAGGGGGAGAAAACTGTTTTTT | CASGTQGGRGRKLFF
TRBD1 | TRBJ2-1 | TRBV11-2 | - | TGTGCCAGCAGCTTAGCAGGGGGCAATGAGCAGTTCTTC | CASSLAGGNEQFF
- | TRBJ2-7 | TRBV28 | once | TGTGCCAGCAGTCCTAACTCCTACGAGCAGTACTTC | CASSPNSYEQYF
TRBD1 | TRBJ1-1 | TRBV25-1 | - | TGTGCCAGCAGTGAGAACAGGGGGCAGAACACTGAAGCTTTCTTT | CASSENRGQNTEAFF
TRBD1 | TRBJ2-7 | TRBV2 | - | TGTGCCAGTGCACAAGCGCCGGGACAGGGTTCTTACGAGCAGTACTTC | CASAQAPGQGSYEQYF
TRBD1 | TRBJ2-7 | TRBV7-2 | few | TGTGCCAGCAGCCAGGACAGGGGATACGAGCAGTACTTC | CASSQDRGYEQYF
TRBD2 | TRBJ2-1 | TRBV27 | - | TGTGCCAGCAGCCCCAGCTACGGGACTAGCTCTAATGAGCAGTTCTTC | CASSPSYGTSSNEQFF
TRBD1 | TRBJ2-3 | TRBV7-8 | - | TGTGCCAGCAGCTTAGGAGACAGGGTGGCAGATACGCAGTATTTT | CASSLGDRVADTQYF
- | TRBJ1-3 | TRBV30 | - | TGTGCCTCCACACCCCCGGGGGAATCTGGAAACACCATATATTTT | CASTPPGESGNTIYF